The clone carrying this TCR beta chain was detected once. These data originate in a study of blood T cell repertoires in COVID-19. Study information: COVID-19 samples from acute and convalescent phases originated in the United States, Italy and Spain. The cDNA or gDNA used as material had been derived from T cells, B-cell-depleted T cells, or PBMCs.

Source study methods: Amplification of reference gene primers provided the estimated nucleated cell counts. Clones were read by immunoSEQ multiplex PCR, and TCRdb kept only the in-frame ones, dropping some. The V and J calls and clone size are taken from that table; D and trimming were inferred from the DNA. The sample carries around 76,000 clones, more than 75% recorded once. The CDR3 contains 15 residues. J gave up 4 bases and V 2 bases, and 7 bases lay outside the gene matches. Germline CDR1 SEHNR, CDR2 FQNEAQ (reference sequence). The source material was peripheral blood. The source is a woman aged 70-85 years with acute or convalescent COVID-19. The V gene is TRBV7-9, the J gene TRBJ2-5; 7 positions agree with TRBD2. CDR3: CASSLTAGEVETQYF. The DNA of the CDR3 is TGTGCCAGCAGCTTAACTGCGGGGGAGGTAGAGACCCAGTACTTC.